Detailed here is one TCR beta chain. A read error likely explains this, since a far larger clone differs by one base. Stated time point: after trial treatment. Documented treatment: LDRT plus nivolumab, ipilimumab, low-dose cyclophosphamide and aspirin (RACIN trial). Treatment of the donors consisted of nivolumab and ipilimumab (plus aspirin, low-dose cyclophosphamide and low-dose radiotherapy). This CDR3 spans 13 amino acids. Germline assignment: CDR1 MNHEY and CDR2 SVGEGT. Primers targeting TRAV and TRBV primed first-strand cDNA, covering alpha and beta chains. For amplifying TCRs, the PCR ran for about 19 cycles with Phusion, which was used together with a constant-region primer and the adapter on the V primers. From the reads, TCRdb called clonotypes with MiXCR, one entry per CDR3 protein. The sample includes some 100,000 distinct CDR3 sequences, about a fifth seen only once; the top ten take over 4%.

This sample stems from a study of low-dose radiotherapy and immunotherapy resistance in tumors. Turning to the study itself: Treatment included intravenous cyclophosphamide dosed at 200 mg/m2 every two weeks, one day before radiation and immunotherapy.

This TCR was sampled from a male donor with prostate cancer. The gene calls are TRBV6-2 or TRBV6-3 and TRBJ2-7; D gene unclear. The sample was PBMCs, taken after low-dose radiotherapy plus immunotherapy. In nucleotides, the CDR3 is TGTGACAGCAAGCAGCTAGACTCCTACGAGCAGTACTTC. It yields the protein CDSKQLDSYEQYF.